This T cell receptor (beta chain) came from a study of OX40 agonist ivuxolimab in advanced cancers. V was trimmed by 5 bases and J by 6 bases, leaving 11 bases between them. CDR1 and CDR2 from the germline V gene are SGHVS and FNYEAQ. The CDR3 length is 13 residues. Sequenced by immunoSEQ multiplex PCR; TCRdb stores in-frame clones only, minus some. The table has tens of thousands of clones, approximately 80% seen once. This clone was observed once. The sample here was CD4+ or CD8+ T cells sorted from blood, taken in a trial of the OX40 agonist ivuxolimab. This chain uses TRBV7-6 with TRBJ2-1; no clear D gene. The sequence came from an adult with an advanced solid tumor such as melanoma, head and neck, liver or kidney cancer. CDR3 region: CASSRGKINEQFF. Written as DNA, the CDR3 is TGTGCCAGCAGCCGAGGAAAAATCAATGAGCAGTTCTTC.